These 27 T cell receptor beta chains came from one sample sequenced in a study of blood T cell repertoires in COVID-19. Measured with immunoSEQ multiplex PCR; TCRdb has only the in-frame clones, and not every one. The sample includes 110,000 to 150,000 clones, over 70% of them seen just once. Material: peripheral blood. These receptor sequences come from a woman aged 50 to 65 with acute or convalescent COVID-19.

The chain recombines TRBV9 with TRBJ2-1; 8 nucleotides match TRBD2. The J segment lost 5 bases and the V segment lost 0 bases, leaving 4 bases of the junction unmatched. The germline CDR1 and CDR2 sequences are SGDLS and YYNGEE. CDR3 length: 15 residues. The DNA of the CDR3 is TGTGCCAGCAGCGTAGCCGGGGGGGTAGACAATGAGCAGTTCTTC. Translating gives CASSVAGGVDNEQFF.

V is TRBV11-3 and J is TRBJ2-3; D uncertain. Germline CDR1 is SGHNT and CDR2 is YENEEA. The CDR3 totals 13 residues. V lost 3 bases and J 1 base, leaving 5 bases between the germline ends. The CDR3 bases are TGTGCCAGCAGCTTGAGAGGCACAGATACGCAGTATTTT. It translates to CASSLRGTDTQYF.

The genes are TRBV5-1 and TRBJ2-2, with D tentatively TRBD2 (7 bases). CDR1 and CDR2 (germline): SGHRS, YFSETQ. CDR3 length: 16 amino acids. Deletions cut 3 bases from V and 4 bases from J, with 16 bases between. Written as DNA, the CDR3 is TGCGCCAGCAGCTCGCCCGGGGGGCTCGGCACCGGGGAGCTGTTTTTT. Amino acid sequence: CASSSPGGLGTGELFF.

The rearrangement joins TRBV3-1 (or the pseudogene TRBV3-2) to TRBJ1-6; 8 bases match TRBD1. With V trimmed by 2 bases and J by 12 bases, 6 bases remained unmatched. The CDR3 is made up of 14 amino acids. Germline CDR1 is LGHDT and CDR2 is YNNKEL (reference sequence). Written as DNA, the CDR3 is TGTGCCAGCAGCCAACCGGGACAGGTTGTACCCCTCCACTTT. Amino acid sequence: CASSQPGQVVPLHF.

This clone occurred once. V is TRBV27 and J is TRBJ1-1; 9 positions match TRBD1. The CDR3 covers 17 residues. CDR1 is MNHEY, CDR2 SMNVEV, per germline (reference sequence). The V and J ends lost 4 bases and 6 bases, in that order; junction bases with no gene match: 15. CDR3 nucleotides: TGTGCCAGCAGTTCATTTATCGGGACAGGGACTTCGGCTGAAGCTTTCTTT. It translates to CASSSFIGTGTSAEAFF.

This chain links TRBV19 with TRBJ1-2; D unresolved. The CDR3 loop spans 10 amino acids. V was trimmed by 8 bases and J by 8 bases, leaving 9 bases between them. Germline V gene sequence: CDR1 LNHDA, CDR2 SQIVND (reference sequence). DNA of the CDR3: TGTGCCAGTGGACGGGAAGGCTACACCTTC. This translates into CASGREGYTF.

This clone occurred a few times. The chain is built from TRBV5-4 and TRBJ1-1; TRBD1 matches at 7 bases. The germline gives CDR1 SGHNT, CDR2 YYREEE (reference sequence). The CDR3 runs 16 residues. The ends lost 4 bases at V and 0 bases at J; junction bases unmatched: 9. The CDR3 loop reads CASSPTTGTVNTEAFF. The CDR3 nucleotides are TGTGCCAGCAGCCCGACTACCGGGACAGTGAACACTGAAGCTTTCTTT.

V gene TRBV9 combines with J gene TRBJ2-5, with 9 positions matching TRBD2. The CDR3 sequence is 17 residues long. With V trimmed by 0 bases and J by 5 bases, 11 bases remained unmatched. The germline gives CDR1 SGDLS, CDR2 YYNGEE. The CDR3 reads CASSVAPLSGSSETQYF. The CDR3 DNA reads as TGTGCCAGCAGCGTAGCCCCCCTTAGCGGGAGTAGTGAGACCCAGTACTTC.

CDR3 loop: CARSLIKGFGETQYF. The CDR3 region has the DNA TGTGCCAGAAGCTTAATAAAGGGGTTCGGAGAGACCCAGTACTTC. The genes are TRBV7-5 and TRBJ2-5; the table gives TRBD1 as D, unverified against the DNA. TRBV7-5 is marked as a pseudogene. CDR3 length: 15 amino acids.

This chain uses TRBV4-2 with TRBJ1-6; a weak D match, TRBD1 (5 bases). V gave up 0 bases and J gave up 7 bases, with 13 bases separating them. The germline gives CDR1 LGHNA, CDR2 YNFKEQ. CDR3 length equals 16 residues. The CDR3 is CASSQESGRVNSPLHF. CDR3 in DNA: TGTGCCAGCAGCCAAGAGTCGGGCAGGGTAAATTCACCCCTCCACTTT.

The V gene is TRBV7-2, the J gene TRBJ2-5; 7 bases agree with TRBD2. Unmatched junction bases numbered 3, after V lost 2 bases and J lost 0 bases. There are 15 residues in the CDR3. Germline-derived CDR1 and CDR2 are SGHTA and FQGNSA. For the CDR3, the DNA is TGTGCCAGCAGCTTAAACGGGGGGTACCAAGAGACCCAGTACTTC. Its translation: CASSLNGGYQETQYF.

The chain uses TRBV2 and TRBJ2-3; tentatively, D is TRBD1 (7 bases). V dropped 6 bases and J dropped 2 bases, with 9 bases sitting between them. The CDR3 runs 13 residues. Germline CDR1 and CDR2: SNHLY and FYNNEI. Written as DNA, the CDR3 is TGTGCCAGCAGCAGGGGGGACACAGATACGCAGTATTTT. It yields the protein CASSRGDTDTQYF.

V and J are TRBV18 and TRBJ2-1, with 7 bases fitting TRBD2. This CDR3 spans 15 amino acids. After removal of 1 base from V and 2 bases from J, the junction contained 2 bases not matched to a gene. Germline lookup yields CDR1 KGHSH and CDR2 LQKENI. The chain's CDR3 is CASSPREGPYNEQFF. As DNA, the CDR3 is TGTGCCAGCTCACCACGGGAGGGGCCCTACAATGAGCAGTTCTTC.

The chain employs TRBV4-1 and TRBJ1-5, with 11 bases lining up with TRBD1. CDR3 size: 15 residues. V shed 4 bases and J 7 bases; nucleotides not matched to a gene: 6. Germline CDR1 reads MGHRA; CDR2 reads YSYEKL. CDR3 amino acids: CASSPGTGGMQPQHF. CDR3 coding DNA: TGCGCCAGCAGCCCCGGGACAGGGGGGATGCAGCCCCAGCATTTT.

V gene TRBV25-1 combines with J gene TRBJ2-3, with 7 bases fitting TRBD2. Trimming cost V 8 bases and J 3 bases; bases outside gene matches: 14. CDR1 MGHDK and CDR2 SYGVNS come from the germline V gene. This CDR3 is built from 16 residues. CDR3 sequence (DNA): TGTGCCAGCTCCTCCCCGGGGGGTCGTGGGACAGATACGCAGTATTTT. Encoded protein: CASSSPGGRGTDTQYF.

This chain connects TRBV19 to TRBJ2-1, with D perhaps TRBD1 (6 bases). The length of the CDR3 is 14 residues. The germline gives CDR1 LNHDA, CDR2 SQIVND (reference sequence). V was trimmed by 3 bases and J by 0 bases, leaving 6 bases between them. The CDR3 region has the DNA TGTGCCAGTAGTATGGACAGCTCCTACAATGAGCAGTTCTTC. This codes for CASSMDSSYNEQFF.

This clone came up once. The chain couples TRBV30 to TRBJ1-2; a possible D gene is TRBD1 (5 bases). Germline V gene lookup returns CDR1 GTSNPN and CDR2 SVGIG (reference sequence). V was shortened by 3 bases and J by 8 bases, with 13 bases between the two germline ends. The CDR3 runs to 12 residues. The chain's CDR3 is CAWSAKGWGYTF. The CDR3 DNA is TGTGCCTGGAGCGCAAAGGGGTGGGGCTACACCTTC.

In its sample, this clone was seen a few times. This chain links TRBV28 with TRBJ1-6; D perhaps matches TRBD1 (5 bases). The V gene lost 2 bases and the J gene lost 9 bases, with 14 bases spanning the gap. Germline V lookup: CDR1 MDHEN, CDR2 SYDVKM. This CDR3 has 15 residues. CDR3 bases: TGTGCCAGCAGTTTAAGTCAGGGTCAAGTTTCACCCCTCCACTTT. This gives the protein CASSLSQGQVSPLHF.

The chain recombines TRBV6-6 with TRBJ1-4; 12 bases align to TRBD1. Per germline, CDR1 MNHNY and CDR2 SVGAGI (reference sequence). CDR3 length: 18 amino acids. V trimming: 5 bases; J trimming: 2 bases; junction bases outside the gene matches: 9. In nucleotides, the CDR3 is TGTGCCAGCAGTCCGCCCCCGGGACAGGGGGCGACTAATGAAAAACTGTTTTTT. Translated: CASSPPPGQGATNEKLFF.

The chain has TRBV30 and TRBJ1-4; 7 bases agree with TRBD1. This CDR3 is 13 amino acids long. J lost 5 bases, V lost 4 bases, and 4 bases had no gene match. Germline CDR1 GTSNPN, CDR2 SVGIG (reference sequence). CDR3 bases: TGTGCCTGGATGAGGGGGCCCAATGAAAAACTGTTTTTT. This codes for CAWMRGPNEKLFF.

The chain has TRBV24-1 and TRBJ2-7; 7 nucleotides match TRBD2. Trimming cost V 4 bases and J 3 bases; bases outside gene matches: 11. Germline lookup yields CDR1 KGHDR and CDR2 SFDVKD. The CDR3 length is 16 residues. The CDR3 region is CATSEKGLPGVYEQYF. The DNA for the CDR3 is TGTGCCACCAGTGAAAAGGGACTACCCGGGGTCTACGAGCAGTACTTC.

V and J are TRBV3-1 (or the pseudogene TRBV3-2) and TRBJ1-1; the D gene is possibly TRBD1 (6 bases). Germline CDR1 is LGHDT and CDR2 is YNNKEL (reference sequence). The CDR3 is made up of 12 amino acids. The germline V and J ends were trimmed by 3 bases and 6 bases, with 8 bases remaining between them. This CDR3 is CASSQTGSEAFF. DNA of the CDR3: TGTGCCAGCAGCCAGACAGGTTCTGAAGCTTTCTTT.

DNA of the CDR3: TGTGCCAGCAGTTTGACAGTTGCAACTAATGAAAAACTGTTTTTT. It translates to CASSLTVATNEKLFF. V usage is TRBV28 and J usage is TRBJ1-4; possible D gene TRBD1, 5 bases. The V gene's germline CDR1 is MDHEN and CDR2 SYDVKM. This CDR3 comprises 15 residues. The V end lost 3 bases, the J end lost 0 bases, and 8 bases lay between the germline ends.

This clone was seen once. J is TRBJ2-7 and V is TRBV6-6; possibly TRBD2 for D (5 bases). Germline V gives CDR1 MNHNY, CDR2 SVGAGI (reference sequence). V shed 0 bases and J shed 3 bases, with 15 bases lying between them. The CDR3 is 16 amino acids. In DNA form, the CDR3 reads TGTGCCAGCAGTTACTCGGGGAGCGGCGCAGGCTACGAGCAGTACTTC. The encoded protein is CASSYSGSGAGYEQYF.

This chain uses TRBV6-5 with TRBJ1-1; D perhaps matches TRBD1 (6 bases). Germline V lookup: CDR1 MNHEY, CDR2 SVGAGI. The CDR3 length is 13 residues. The V and J ends lost 4 bases and 10 bases respectively, with 16 bases between them. The CDR3 DNA is TGTGCCAGCAGTTTTACAGGGACCGGGCGAGCTTTCTTT. Residues: CASSFTGTGRAFF.

CDR3 bases: TGTGCCATGCCTGGGGCCACCTACAATGAGCAGTTCTTC. Its protein product is CAMPGATYNEQFF. The chain uses TRBV2 and TRBJ2-1; D is possibly TRBD1 (5 bases). CDR1 and CDR2 from the germline V gene are SNHLY and FYNNEI. The CDR3 runs 13 residues. The V end lost 10 bases, the J end lost 2 bases, and 12 bases lay between the germline ends.

The genes are TRBV15 and TRBJ1-4; D uncertain. V was cut by 0 bases and J by 4 bases, with 9 bases left in between. The CDR3 totals 15 residues. Germline V gene sequence: CDR1 LNHNV, CDR2 YYDKDF (reference sequence). The CDR3 here is CATSREWQNNEKLFF. The DNA of the CDR3 is TGTGCCACCAGCAGAGAGTGGCAGAATAATGAAAAACTGTTTTTT.